This is a list of T cell receptor beta chains from one sample in a study of T cells in Graves' hyperthyroidism and ophthalmopathy. One entry per CDR3 protein, called by TCRdb with MiXCR from the multiplex PCR reads. The sample comprises 200,000 to 300,000 distinct CDR3 sequences, roughly 15% of which are singletons, and around 28% rests with the top ten. Sequences were obtained from blood. Receptor source: a young woman with Graves' ophthalmopathy. Each CDR3 is given with its conserved first and last residue. Each record gives: CDR3 protein, CDR3 DNA, J gene, V gene, clone size, CDR3 length, D gene. The D gene is left open where the match is weak. The size entry is marked missing in some rows and otherwise reads once, few, many or a size class.

cdr3_aa: CASSPTREAGNTEAFF; cdr3_nt: TGTGCCAGCAGCCCCACACGAGAGGCGGGGAACACTGAAGCTTTCTTT; j_call: TRBJ1-1; v_call: TRBV9; clone_size: many; cdr3_length: 16; d_call: NA
cdr3_aa: CASSTRAGPTDTQYF; cdr3_nt: TGTGCCAGCAGTACGCGAGCGGGGCCCACAGATACGCAGTATTTT; j_call: TRBJ2-3; v_call: TRBV3-1; clone_size: NA; cdr3_length: 15; d_call: TRBD2
cdr3_aa: CASRPGTRSNTEAFF; cdr3_nt: TGTGCCAGCAGACCCGGGACACGATCGAACACTGAAGCTTTCTTT; j_call: TRBJ1-1; v_call: TRBV12-3/TRBV12-4; clone_size: many; cdr3_length: 15; d_call: NA
cdr3_aa: CASSLQYATDTQYF; cdr3_nt: TGTGCCAGCAGTTTGCAGTACGCCACAGATACGCAGTATTTT; j_call: TRBJ2-3; v_call: TRBV12-3/TRBV12-4; clone_size: once; cdr3_length: 14; d_call: NA
cdr3_aa: CASSPQGDGATEAFF; cdr3_nt: TGTGCCAGCTCACCACAGGGGGACGGGGCGACTGAAGCTTTCTTT; j_call: TRBJ1-1; v_call: TRBV18; clone_size: many; cdr3_length: 15; d_call: NA
cdr3_aa: CATSDPSRETQYF; cdr3_nt: TGTGCCACCAGTGATCCCAGTAGGGAGACCCAGTACTTC; j_call: TRBJ2-5; v_call: TRBV24-1; clone_size: many; cdr3_length: 13; d_call: NA
cdr3_aa: CASSSWTGASYEQYF; cdr3_nt: TGTGCCAGCAGCTCGTGGACAGGGGCTTCCTACGAGCAGTACTTC; j_call: TRBJ2-7; v_call: TRBV7-9; clone_size: many; cdr3_length: 15; d_call: TRBD1
cdr3_aa: CASGGTSRTNTGELFF; cdr3_nt: TGTGCCAGCGGAGGGACTAGCCGAACGAACACCGGAGAGCTGTTTTTT; j_call: TRBJ2-2; v_call: TRBV2; clone_size: NA; cdr3_length: 16; d_call: TRBD2
cdr3_aa: CSAFLRDLTEAFF; cdr3_nt: TGCAGTGCTTTTTTGAGGGATTTGACTGAAGCTTTCTTT; j_call: TRBJ1-1; v_call: TRBV20-1; clone_size: many; cdr3_length: 13; d_call: NA
cdr3_aa: CASSDRGQPQHF; cdr3_nt: TGTGCCAGCAGTGACAGGGGGCAGCCCCAGCATTTT; j_call: TRBJ1-5; v_call: TRBV2; clone_size: NA; cdr3_length: 12; d_call: TRBD1
cdr3_aa: CAVRDRGVNTEAFF; cdr3_nt: TGTGCCGTCCGGGACAGGGGAGTGAACACTGAAGCTTTCTTT; j_call: TRBJ1-1; v_call: TRBV28; clone_size: NA; cdr3_length: 14; d_call: TRBD1
cdr3_aa: CASRSRMNTEAFF; cdr3_nt: TGTGCCAGCAGGTCGAGAATGAACACTGAAGCTTTCTTT; j_call: TRBJ1-1; v_call: TRBV6-1; clone_size: many; cdr3_length: 13; d_call: NA
cdr3_aa: CASRGGDLRNTIYF; cdr3_nt: TGTGCCAGCAGGGGAGGGGACCTCCGAAACACCATATATTTT; j_call: TRBJ1-3; v_call: TRBV6-1; clone_size: many; cdr3_length: 14; d_call: NA
cdr3_aa: CASSASGDTGELFF; cdr3_nt: TGTGCCAGCAGTGCTAGCGGGGACACCGGGGAGCTGTTTTTT; j_call: TRBJ2-2; v_call: TRBV6-4; clone_size: many; cdr3_length: 14; d_call: TRBD2
cdr3_aa: CASSKLARGTNYGYTF; cdr3_nt: TGTGCCAGCAGTAAACTAGCACGGGGGACTAACTATGGCTACACCTTC; j_call: TRBJ1-2; v_call: TRBV6-1; clone_size: many; cdr3_length: 16; d_call: NA
cdr3_aa: CATSGTSGPDEQYF; cdr3_nt: TGTGCCACCAGTGGGACTAGCGGGCCGGACGAGCAGTACTTC; j_call: TRBJ2-7; v_call: TRBV24-1; clone_size: many; cdr3_length: 14; d_call: TRBD2
cdr3_aa: CASSLRWTGSETQYF; cdr3_nt: TGTGCCAGCAGTCTCCGCTGGACAGGATCAGAGACCCAGTACTTC; j_call: TRBJ2-5; v_call: TRBV28; clone_size: many; cdr3_length: 15; d_call: TRBD1
cdr3_aa: CASSPKRRLRETQYF; cdr3_nt: TGTGCCAGCAGCCCCAAGCGGCGCCTCCGGGAGACCCAGTACTTC; j_call: TRBJ2-5; v_call: TRBV7-9; clone_size: many; cdr3_length: 15; d_call: NA
cdr3_aa: CASSLAGPRRTYGYTF; cdr3_nt: TGTGCCAGCAGTTTAGCCGGGCCACGACGGACCTATGGCTACACCTTC; j_call: TRBJ1-2; v_call: TRBV28; clone_size: many; cdr3_length: 16; d_call: NA
cdr3_aa: CASSGGGGYGYTF; cdr3_nt: TGCGCCAGCAGCGGGGGGGGTGGCTATGGCTACACCTTC; j_call: TRBJ1-2; v_call: TRBV5-1; clone_size: many; cdr3_length: 13; d_call: NA
cdr3_aa: CSVDRGSTEAFF; cdr3_nt: TGCAGCGTCGATAGGGGATCGACTGAAGCTTTCTTT; j_call: TRBJ1-1; v_call: TRBV29-1; clone_size: many; cdr3_length: 12; d_call: NA
cdr3_aa: CAISGLGQGVYGYTF; cdr3_nt: TGTGCCATCAGTGGGCTTGGGCAGGGGGTCTATGGCTACACCTTC; j_call: TRBJ1-2; v_call: TRBV10-3; clone_size: many; cdr3_length: 15; d_call: TRBD1
cdr3_aa: CASSHPRTSGNTGELFF; cdr3_nt: TGCGCCAGCAGCCACCCCAGGACTAGCGGGAACACCGGGGAGCTGTTTTTT; j_call: TRBJ2-2; v_call: TRBV4-1; clone_size: NA; cdr3_length: 17; d_call: TRBD2
cdr3_aa: CASSLTGGTGYGYTF; cdr3_nt: TGTGCCAGCTCACTTACAGGGGGAACGGGCTATGGCTACACCTTC; j_call: TRBJ1-2; v_call: TRBV18; clone_size: many; cdr3_length: 15; d_call: TRBD1
cdr3_aa: CSADKSGGSMNTEAFF; cdr3_nt: TGCAGTGCCGACAAATCGGGGGGCTCCATGAACACTGAAGCTTTCTTT; j_call: TRBJ1-1; v_call: TRBV20-1; clone_size: many; cdr3_length: 16; d_call: NA
cdr3_aa: CASSLRAGLSYNEQFF; cdr3_nt: TGTGCCAGCAGCCTCCGAGCGGGGCTCTCCTACAATGAGCAGTTCTTC; j_call: TRBJ2-1; v_call: TRBV7-2; clone_size: many; cdr3_length: 16; d_call: TRBD2
cdr3_aa: CASSFSKDRPEAFF; cdr3_nt: TGTGCCAGCAGTTTTTCCAAGGACAGACCTGAAGCTTTCTTT; j_call: TRBJ1-1; v_call: TRBV27; clone_size: many; cdr3_length: 14; d_call: NA
cdr3_aa: CASSQERGAETQYF; cdr3_nt: TGCGCCAGCAGCCAAGAGAGGGGGGCAGAGACCCAGTACTTC; j_call: TRBJ2-5; v_call: TRBV4-1; clone_size: many; cdr3_length: 14; d_call: NA
cdr3_aa: CASSLRGDYRYNEQFF; cdr3_nt: TGTGCCAGCAGCCTCAGGGGGGACTATCGGTACAATGAGCAGTTCTTC; j_call: TRBJ2-1; v_call: TRBV27; clone_size: NA; cdr3_length: 16; d_call: NA
cdr3_aa: CASSPQGLAGGTEQFF; cdr3_nt: TGTGCCAGCAGTCCCCAAGGACTAGCGGGGGGGACTGAGCAGTTCTTC; j_call: TRBJ2-1; v_call: TRBV27; clone_size: many; cdr3_length: 16; d_call: TRBD2
cdr3_aa: CASSKDSANTGELFF; cdr3_nt: TGCGCCAGCAGCAAGGACAGCGCGAACACCGGGGAGCTGTTTTTT; j_call: TRBJ2-2; v_call: TRBV10-2; clone_size: many; cdr3_length: 15; d_call: NA
cdr3_aa: CASSFSPGVETQYF; cdr3_nt: TGTGCCAGCAGTTTCTCTCCCGGGGTGGAGACCCAGTACTTC; j_call: TRBJ2-5; v_call: TRBV28; clone_size: many; cdr3_length: 14; d_call: NA
cdr3_aa: CVTSDLHRYGYTF; cdr3_nt: TGTGTCACCAGTGATTTGCACAGGTATGGCTACACCTTC; j_call: TRBJ1-2; v_call: TRBV24-1; clone_size: NA; cdr3_length: 13; d_call: NA
cdr3_aa: CASSLPTEGSGNTIYF; cdr3_nt: TGTGCCAGCAGCTTACCTACGGAGGGATCTGGAAACACCATATATTTT; j_call: TRBJ1-3; v_call: TRBV7-9; clone_size: many; cdr3_length: 16; d_call: NA
cdr3_aa: CSARTTRGEIGNTIYF; cdr3_nt: TGCAGTGCTAGAACCACCCGGGGGGAAATTGGAAACACCATATATTTT; j_call: TRBJ1-3; v_call: TRBV20-1; clone_size: many; cdr3_length: 16; d_call: NA
cdr3_aa: CSARGQVTDTQYF; cdr3_nt: TGCAGTGCTAGAGGGCAGGTCACAGATACGCAGTATTTT; j_call: TRBJ2-3; v_call: TRBV20-1; clone_size: many; cdr3_length: 13; d_call: NA
cdr3_aa: CASSLAPTAEAFF; cdr3_nt: TGTGCCAGCAGCTTAGCCCCTACCGCTGAAGCTTTCTTT; j_call: TRBJ1-1; v_call: TRBV11-2; clone_size: many; cdr3_length: 13; d_call: NA
cdr3_aa: CASSQEGYQPQHF; cdr3_nt: TGTGCCAGCAGCCAGGAGGGGTATCAGCCCCAGCATTTT; j_call: TRBJ1-5; v_call: TRBV7-2; clone_size: many; cdr3_length: 13; d_call: NA